The TCR beta chain described here comes from a study of cytomegalovirus exposure and HLA in healthy donors. The study's findings and limits: The study designated roughly 160 TCR beta chains cytomegalovirus-associated. Excluded were some V segments that proved indistinguishable, including TRBV6-2 and TRBV6-3.

A remark on this clone: Its target is unknown.

Amplification used 60 Vbeta primers and 13 Jbeta primers. Assay used: immunoSEQ multiplex PCR; TCRdb lists only in-frame clones, some missing. The sample lists about 130,000 clones; 60% to 75% were seen once. Trimming cost V 5 bases and J 6 bases, with 19 bases left between them. This CDR3 contains 16 residues. CDR1 and CDR2 (germline): LGHNA, YSLEER. This chain connects TRBV4-3 to TRBJ2-2, with D tentatively TRBD2 (6 bases). The receptor comes from a woman aged 45-60 years in good health and CMV-seropositive. The sequenced sample consisted of PBMCs. CDR3 sequence reads: CASSERRPGGSGELFF. The DNA for the CDR3 is TGCGCCAGCAGCGAAAGAAGACCCGGAGGGTCCGGGGAGCTGTTTTTT.